Given below is one TCR beta chain in context. Its specificity is not known. Germline V gene data show CDR1 as KGHDR and CDR2 as SFDVKD. The length of the CDR3 is 16 residues. Trimming removed 3 bases from V and 5 bases from J; junction bases left unmatched: 7. The protocol was immunoSEQ multiplex PCR, while the TCRdb copy is restricted to in-frame clones and leaves out a portion. This sample has 140,000 or so clones, with approximately 91% found just once. The sample originates from a study of T cell responses to AZD1222 COVID-19 vaccine. Findings of the study overall: Targeting of unmutated variant regions was reportedly seen in nearly half of spike-specific TCRs. Increases in Spike-specific TCR breadth and depth were seen after two AZD1222 doses. Females made up more of the donors, who were largely white British, and clonal diversity may have come out too low.

The chain combines TRBV24-1 with TRBJ2-3, with 10 nucleotides matching TRBD1. Sequenced here: peripheral blood, sampled 28 days after the second AZD1222 dose. This TCR was recovered from an adult who received the AZD1222 COVID-19 vaccine. CDR3 coding DNA: TGTGCCACCAGTGATCCCGGGACAGGGGATCAAGATACGCAGTATTTT. Translation gives CATSDPGTGDQDTQYF.